The 19 T cell receptor beta chains given below trace back to one sample, sequenced in a study of cytomegalovirus exposure and HLA in healthy donors. PCR amplification relied on 60 Vbeta primers (plus 13 Jbeta primers). Method: immunoSEQ multiplex PCR; TCRdb's copy keeps in-frame clones and lacks some. Of 70,000 or so clones listed, 80% to 90% are singletons. Sequenced sample: PBMCs. The receptors stem from a woman in her thirties in good health and CMV-seropositive.

The rearrangement joins TRBV5-1 to TRBJ2-1; D is perhaps TRBD1 (5 bases). Germline assignment: CDR1 SGHRS and CDR2 YFSETQ. V lost 0 bases to trimming and J lost 2 bases, with 9 bases between them. The CDR3 extends over 15 amino acids. CDR3 sequence reads: CASSLGAGTYNEQFF. CDR3 DNA: TGCGCCAGCAGCTTGGGGGCAGGGACCTACAATGAGCAGTTCTTC.

V is TRBV30 and J is TRBJ1-2; TRBD1 is a possible D gene (5 bases). The germline V gene encodes CDR1 GTSNPN and CDR2 SVGIG (reference sequence). Trimming shortened V by 5 bases and J by 7 bases, and 14 bases separated the two germline ends. The CDR3 consists of 12 residues. CDR3 sequence (DNA): TGTGCCTGGGGACATCCAGAGAGTGGCTACACCTTC. Translation gives CAWGHPESGYTF.

The V gene is TRBV29-1, the J gene TRBJ2-7, with TRBD1 identical over 10 bases. V was pared by 6 bases and J by 5 bases, with 7 bases of the junction left unmatched. CDR3 size: 13 residues. Germline V gene lookup returns CDR1 SQVTM and CDR2 ANQGSEA. For the CDR3, the DNA is TGCAGCGTAGGCCGGGACAGGGGACACGAGCAGTACTTC. Its translation is CSVGRDRGHEQYF.

This clone turned up a few times. Here the CDR3 DNA reads TGTGCCAGCAGTGACCTGTTGGACAGGCCGAATAATGAAAAACTGTTTTTT. As protein: CASSDLLDRPNNEKLFF. This sequence joins TRBV6-4 and TRBJ1-4, with TRBD1 matching 7 bases. With V trimmed by 2 bases and J by 4 bases, 10 bases remained unmatched. In germline, CDR1 is MRHNA, CDR2 SNTAGT. CDR3 length equals 17 residues.

The chain employs TRBV6-4 and TRBJ1-3, with D unclear. Trimming shortened V by 5 bases and J by 8 bases, and 34 bases separated the two germline ends. CDR1 and CDR2 from the germline V gene are MRHNA and SNTAGT. CDR3 length: 20 residues. Here the CDR3 DNA reads TGTGCCAGCAGTATTCGCGGTAAGGCGGGTGATAGCTCTGGAATAGACACCATATATTTT. Protein: CASSIRGKAGDSSGIDTIYF.

The genes are TRBV9 and TRBJ2-1, with D unresolved. Trimming stripped 2 bases from V and 7 bases from J, with 10 bases between. CDR1 is SGDLS and CDR2 is YYNGEE in the germline V gene. This CDR3 is built from 13 residues. Here the CDR3 DNA reads TGTGCCAGCAGCGTTCGCGGTCGGAATGAGCAGTTCTTC. Its protein product is CASSVRGRNEQFF.

This clone turned up a few times. V gene TRBV5-6 combines with J gene TRBJ2-3; TRBD2 aligns across 10 bases. CDR3 length: 16 amino acids. After removal of 4 bases from V and 6 bases from J, the junction contained 11 bases not matched to a gene. In germline, CDR1 is SGHDT, CDR2 YYEEEE. CDR3 residues: CASSPPSGRDRDTQYF. DNA for the CDR3: TGTGCCAGCAGCCCCCCTAGCGGGAGAGATAGGGATACGCAGTATTTT. The full variable domain, completed using reference TRBV5-6 and TRBJ2-3, is DAGVTQSPTHLIKTRGQQVTLRCSPKSGHDTVSWYQQALGQGPQFIFQYYEEEERQRGNFPDRFSGHQFPNYSSELNVNALLLGDSALYLCASSPPSGRDRDTQYFGPGTRLTVL.

This chain links TRBV28 with TRBJ2-7, with a tentative D call TRBD2 (6 bases). The germline gives CDR1 MDHEN, CDR2 SYDVKM. The CDR3 loop spans 16 amino acids. The V gene lost 3 bases and the J gene lost 0 bases, with 15 bases spanning the gap. The CDR3 coding sequence is TGTGCCAGCAGTTTCCATCTAGCGTGGAGCTCCTACGAGCAGTACTTC. Translating gives CASSFHLAWSSYEQYF.

The CDR3 DNA reads as TGTGCCTGGAGCCTGGGGACAGATACCGGGGAGCTGTTTTTT. Translated: CAWSLGTDTGELFF. The chain uses TRBV30 and TRBJ2-2; 7 bases fit TRBD1. V dropped 3 bases and J dropped 5; count of bases not matched to a gene: 6. The CDR3 is 14 residues long. Germline V lookup: CDR1 GTSNPN, CDR2 SVGIG (reference sequence).

V is TRBV5-8 and J is TRBJ1-3; D is perhaps TRBD1 (5 bases). Trimming removed 4 bases at V and 2 bases at J, with 22 bases between. Per germline, CDR1 SGHTS and CDR2 YDEGEE. This CDR3 comprises 18 residues. The CDR3 nucleotides are TGTGCCAGCAGCCCTGGGTTGTGGGGGGAGACCGCTGGAAACACCATATATTTT. Its protein is CASSPGLWGETAGNTIYF. The variable domain in full, with the rest retrieved from reference TRBV5-8 and TRBJ1-3, is EAGVTQSPTHLIKTRGQQATLRCSPISGHTSVYWYQQALGLGLQFLLWYDEGEERNRGNFPPRFSGRQFPNYSSELNVNALELEDSALYLCASSPGLWGETAGNTIYFGEGSWLTVV.

The V and J genes are TRBV5-5 and TRBJ2-7; 7 nucleotides line up with TRBD1. V gave up 0 bases and J gave up 4 bases; unmatched junction bases: 4. This CDR3 is built from 14 residues. The germline V gene has CDR1 SGHKS and CDR2 YYEKEE (reference sequence). The CDR3 loop is CASSLGTGGYEQYF. DNA for the CDR3: TGTGCCAGCAGCTTGGGGACAGGTGGATACGAGCAGTACTTC.

The chain has TRBV11-2 and TRBJ2-5; possibly TRBD1 for D (6 bases). The J call is uncertain, as TRBJ2-7 better fits the DNA end. Germline values: CDR1 SGHAT, CDR2 FQNNGV. The CDR3 contains 15 residues. CDR3 protein: CASSLGWGQFYEQYF. Here the CDR3 DNA reads TGTGCCAGCAGCTTAGGGTGGGGGCAGTTCTACGAGCAGTACTTC.

V gene TRBV10-2 combines with J gene TRBJ2-7; 11 nucleotides agree with TRBD1. Germline V lookup: CDR1 WSHSY, CDR2 SAAADI. The length of the CDR3 is 15 residues. J gave up 7 bases and V 7 bases, and 12 bases lay outside the gene matches. This CDR3 reads CASNPRTGGAREQYF. The CDR3 coding sequence is TGCGCCAGCAATCCCCGGACAGGGGGCGCGAGGGAGCAGTACTTC.

This chain joins TRBV7-9 and TRBJ2-7; D gene uncertain. Trimming removed 2 bases from V and 2 bases from J, with 10 bases in between. The CDR3 is 14 amino acids. CDR1 and CDR2 from the germline V gene are SEHNR and FQNEAQ (reference sequence). CDR3 bases: TGTGCCAGCAGCTTATACAGCCCCGCCTACGAGCAGTACTTC. Protein: CASSLYSPAYEQYF.

In its sample, this clone was seen once. The CDR3 sequence: CASSPSLAGTYEQYF. Written as DNA, the CDR3 is TGTGCCAGCTCCCCAAGTTTAGCGGGAACCTACGAGCAGTACTTC. V is TRBV18 and J is TRBJ2-5; 8 nucleotides match TRBD2. Matching the DNA end better, TRBJ2-7 makes the J call doubtful. Germline-derived CDR1 and CDR2 are KGHSH and LQKENI. The CDR3 is 15 residues long.

The chain carries TRBV14 and TRBJ2-2; TRBD1 might be the D (5 bases). The length of the CDR3 is 15 residues. Trimming pared 6 bases from V and 1 base from J, leaving 12 bases between. Germline CDR1 SGHDN, CDR2 FVKESK. The CDR3: CASSRSGLNTGELFF. As DNA, the CDR3 is TGTGCCAGCAGTCGTTCAGGGCTGAACACCGGGGAGCTGTTTTTT.

The genes are TRBV7-3 and TRBJ1-1; TRBD1 is a possible D gene (6 bases). This CDR3 spans 15 amino acids. Germline CDR1 and CDR2: SGHTA and FQGTGA. The V gene lost 4 bases and the J gene lost 4 bases, with 16 bases spanning the gap. The CDR3 sequence is CASSSTGSAGTEAFF. The DNA for the CDR3 is TGTGCCAGCAGCTCCACAGGGTCGGCGGGCACTGAAGCTTTCTTT.

CDR3 loop: CASSERTGPDTQYF. The CDR3 DNA is TGTGCCAGCAGTGAACGGACAGGGCCAGATACGCAGTATTTT. The chain has TRBV6-1 and TRBJ2-3, with 8 bases matching TRBD1. Per germline, CDR1 MNHNS and CDR2 SASEGT. The CDR3 length is 14 residues. Unmatched junction bases numbered 2, after V lost 2 bases and J lost 4 bases.

The chain couples TRBV19 to TRBJ1-1; a possible D gene is TRBD1 (6 bases). The CDR3 contains 13 residues. The V and J ends lost 10 bases and 1 base respectively, with 13 bases between them. The germline CDR1 and CDR2 sequences are LNHDA and SQIVND (reference sequence). The CDR3 nucleotides read TGTGCCACCGCGGACAGCGAGAACACTGAAGCTTTCTTT. As protein: CATADSENTEAFF.